A single sample is the source of the 9 T cell receptor beta chains below, sequenced in a study of beta chain features in type 1 diabetes. Their recognized antigens are unknown. Overall study results and limits: In all four CD4+ subsets, TCRB CDR3 length was significantly, moderately reduced in type 1 diabetes.

TCRB transcripts that were expressed got sequenced, as all of the isolated RNA had been reverse transcribed. The data were produced by immunoSEQ multiplex PCR, yet TCRdb's version contains in-frame clones alone and is incomplete. The table records some 150,000 clones, roughly an eighth of them present only once. Sequencing was carried out using central memory CD4+ T cells from blood. The receptors derive from a man younger than 30 with type 1 diabetes.

This clone has ten or more counts. The chain employs TRBV29-1 and TRBJ2-5, with TRBD2 matching over 9 bases. Trimming cost V 4 bases and J 4 bases; bases outside gene matches: 4. Per germline, CDR1 SQVTM and CDR2 ANQGSEA. The CDR3 totals 13 residues. The CDR3 coding sequence is TGCAGCGTTGCATCTAGCGGGGCAGAGACCCAGTACTTC. It encodes CSVASSGAETQYF.

This chain links TRBV6-5 with TRBJ2-3; D tentatively reads TRBD1 or TRBD2 (6 bases each). Germline CDR1 reads MNHEY; CDR2 reads SVGAGI. The CDR3 has 16 residues. Trimming pared 2 bases from V and 1 base from J, leaving 13 bases between. The CDR3 sequence: CASSYLGGRGTDTQYF. DNA of the CDR3: TGTGCCAGCAGTTACCTGGGGGGCCGGGGCACAGATACGCAGTATTTT.

This chain links TRBV5-1 with TRBJ2-3; D possibly corresponds to TRBD1 (5 bases). The length of the CDR3 is 17 residues. Per the germline V gene, CDR1 is SGHRS and CDR2 is YFSETQ. V lost 0 bases and J lost 1, with 15 bases in between. CDR3 bases: TGCGCCAGCAGCTTGGAAGGTTGGCTAGGGGGCACAGATACGCAGTATTTT. This gives the protein CASSLEGWLGGTDTQYF.

This clone appeared a few times. The chain links TRBV7-2 to TRBJ1-2, with D possibly TRBD1 on 5 matching bases. This CDR3 contains 14 residues. V dropped 5 bases and J dropped 0 bases, with 10 bases sitting between them. Per the germline V gene, CDR1 is SGHTA and CDR2 is FQGNSA. CDR3 residues: CASSPGAANYGYTF. The CDR3 region has the DNA TGTGCCAGCAGCCCCGGGGCAGCTAACTATGGCTACACCTTC.

V and J are TRBV10-1 and TRBJ1-1, with D unresolved. The CDR3 contains 13 residues. V lost 7 bases and J lost 4, with 13 bases in between. The germline gives CDR1 WNHNN, CDR2 SYGVQD (reference sequence). The CDR3 bases are TGCGCCAGCACCATGGGTGTGGGCACTGAAGCTTTCTTT. It specifies CASTMGVGTEAFF.

This chain uses TRBV7-2 with TRBJ1-1, with TRBD1 identical over 8 bases. Germline-derived CDR1 and CDR2 are SGHTA and FQGNSA. CDR3 length: 14 amino acids. V lost 10 bases, J lost 4 bases, and 11 bases stayed unmatched. As DNA, the CDR3 is TGTGCCACCGCTTCCGGGACAGGCATCACTGAAGCTTTCTTT. Translated: CATASGTGITEAFF.

With respect to this clone: This is likely an artifact of a read error, given a far larger clone one base away. The chain employs TRBV9 and TRBJ2-5; TRBD1 aligns across 8 bases. The length of the CDR3 is 15 residues. V shed 3 bases, J shed 5 bases, and the junction held 9 bases outside the gene matches. CDR1 is SGDLS and CDR2 is YYNGEE in the germline V gene. The CDR3 nucleotides read TGTGCCAGCAGCGGAGGAGCGCAGGGGGCGGAGACCCAGTACTTC. Translation: CASSGGAQGAETQYF.

The rearrangement uses TRBV2 and TRBJ1-5; 8 nucleotides align to TRBD1. The J segment lost 0 bases and the V segment lost 7 bases, leaving 8 bases of the junction unmatched. Per germline, CDR1 SNHLY and CDR2 FYNNEI. The CDR3 has 16 residues. The CDR3 spells CASTRQGPNSNQPQHF. The CDR3 DNA reads TGTGCCAGCACCCGACAGGGGCCGAATAGCAATCAGCCCCAGCATTTT.

The table lists this clone with a few counts. This chain joins TRBV4-2 and TRBJ2-7; 11 nucleotides align to TRBD1. CDR1 LGHNA and CDR2 YNFKEQ come from the germline V gene. V shed 3 bases, J shed 2 bases, and the junction held 0 bases outside the gene matches. This CDR3 region has 14 residues. CDR3 loop: CASSQGQGAYEQYF. The CDR3 DNA reads TGTGCCAGCAGCCAGGGACAGGGGGCCTACGAGCAGTACTTC.